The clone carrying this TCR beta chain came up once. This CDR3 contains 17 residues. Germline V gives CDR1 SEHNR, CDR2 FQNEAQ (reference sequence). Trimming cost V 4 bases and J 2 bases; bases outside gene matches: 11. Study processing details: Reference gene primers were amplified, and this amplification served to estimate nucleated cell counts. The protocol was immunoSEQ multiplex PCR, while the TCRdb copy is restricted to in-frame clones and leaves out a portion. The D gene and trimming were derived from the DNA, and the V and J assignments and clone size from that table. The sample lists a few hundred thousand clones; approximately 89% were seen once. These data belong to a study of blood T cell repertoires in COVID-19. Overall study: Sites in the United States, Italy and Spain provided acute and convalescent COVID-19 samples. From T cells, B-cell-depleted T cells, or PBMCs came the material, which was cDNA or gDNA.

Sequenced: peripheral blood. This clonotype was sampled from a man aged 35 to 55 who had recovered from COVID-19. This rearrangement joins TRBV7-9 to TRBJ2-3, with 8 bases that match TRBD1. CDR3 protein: CASSSSPGQVLTDTQYF. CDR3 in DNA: TGTGCCAGCAGCTCGTCTCCGGGACAGGTACTCACAGATACGCAGTATTTT.